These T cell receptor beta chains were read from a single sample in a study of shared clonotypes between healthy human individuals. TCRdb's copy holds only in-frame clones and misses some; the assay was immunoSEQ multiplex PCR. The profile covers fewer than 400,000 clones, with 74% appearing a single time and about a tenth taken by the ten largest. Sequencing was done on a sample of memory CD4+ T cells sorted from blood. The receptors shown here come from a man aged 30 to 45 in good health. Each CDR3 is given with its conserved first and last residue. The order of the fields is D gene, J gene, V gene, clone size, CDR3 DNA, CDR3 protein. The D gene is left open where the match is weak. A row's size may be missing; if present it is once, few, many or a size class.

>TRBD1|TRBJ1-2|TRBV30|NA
TGTGCCTGGAGACCGGGACAGAATAACTATGGCTACACCTTC
CAWRPGQNNYGYTF
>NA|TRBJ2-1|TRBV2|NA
TGTGCCAGCAGTTTAAAAACGGGCTGGGAGCAGTTCTTC
CASSLKTGWEQFF
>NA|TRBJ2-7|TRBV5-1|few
TGCGCCAGCAGCTTGGCGGGGGACTCCTACGAGCAGTACTTC
CASSLAGDSYEQYF
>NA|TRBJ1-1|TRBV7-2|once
TGTGCCAGCAGCTTCGGACAATTGTGGGGTCAGGCTGAAGCTTTCTTT
CASSFGQLWGQAEAFF
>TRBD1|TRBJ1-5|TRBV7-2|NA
TGTGCCAGCAGCTCCCGACAGGGGATCAATCAGCCCCAGCATTTT
CASSSRQGINQPQHF
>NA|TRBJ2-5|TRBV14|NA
TGTGCCAGCAGCCAAGTCCAGCTGGGGACCCAGTACTTC
CASSQVQLGTQYF
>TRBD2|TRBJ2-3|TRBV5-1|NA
TGCGCCAGCAGCAGTAGCGGGGCGGGGACAGATACGCAGTATTTT
CASSSSGAGTDTQYF
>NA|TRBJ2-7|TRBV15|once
TGTGCCACCAGCAGAGATGGGATCTCCTACGAGCAGTACTTC
CATSRDGISYEQYF
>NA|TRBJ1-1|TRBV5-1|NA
TGCGCCAGCAGCCCTGGTGCTGTTATGAACACTGAAGCTTTCTTT
CASSPGAVMNTEAFF
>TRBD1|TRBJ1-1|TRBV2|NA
TGTGCCAGCAGTTTCCGGGACAGGGGTGCGAGGACTGAAGCTTTCTTT
CASSFRDRGARTEAFF
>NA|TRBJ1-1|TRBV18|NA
TGTGCCAGCTCACCAGCGGCAGGCAACGCTGAAGCTTTCTTT
CASSPAAGNAEAFF
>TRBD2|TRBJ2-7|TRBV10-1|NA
TGCGCCAGCAGTGAGAGCGGGAGTGGTACCGAGCAGTACTTC
CASSESGSGTEQYF
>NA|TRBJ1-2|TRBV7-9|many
TGTGCCAGCAGCTTAAGTTCTTGGTCTTATGGCTACACCTTC
CASSLSSWSYGYTF
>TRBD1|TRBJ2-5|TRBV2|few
TGTGCCAGTTCCAGGGACAGCCAAGAGACCCAGTACTTC
CASSRDSQETQYF
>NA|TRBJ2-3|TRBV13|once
TGTGCCAGCAGCTTTCGACTAGGGCAAACGTCTGATACGCAGTATTTT
CASSFRLGQTSDTQYF
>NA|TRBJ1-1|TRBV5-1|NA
TGCGCCAGCAGCTTGATAGGGAGGGGGTCCGTGAACACTGAAGCTTTCTTT
CASSLIGRGSVNTEAFF
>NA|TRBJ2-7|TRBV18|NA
TGTGCCAGCTCACCCGGGACCGTAACCTACGAGCAGTACTTC
CASSPGTVTYEQYF
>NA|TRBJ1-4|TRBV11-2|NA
TGTGCCAGCAGCCCCGGGGGGGCTAATGAAAAACTGTTTTTT
CASSPGGANEKLFF
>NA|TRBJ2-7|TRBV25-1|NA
TGTGCCAGCAGTGACCCCCCTGGGCAGTACTTC
CASSDPPGQYF
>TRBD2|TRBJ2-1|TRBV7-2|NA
TGTGCCAGCAGCAGGACTAGCGGGACATTCTACAATGAGCAGTTCTTC
CASSRTSGTFYNEQFF
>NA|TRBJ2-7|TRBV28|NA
TGTGCCAGCAGATCTGGGGGGACAGACTCCTACGAGCAGTACTTC
CASRSGGTDSYEQYF
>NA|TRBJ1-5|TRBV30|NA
TGTGCCTGGAGCAAAGGGACCGATCAGCCCCAGCATTTT
CAWSKGTDQPQHF
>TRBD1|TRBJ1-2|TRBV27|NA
TGTGCCAGCAGAAGAGGAGGGGGCCTCTATGGCTACACCTTC
CASRRGGGLYGYTF
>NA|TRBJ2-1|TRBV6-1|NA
TGTGCCAGCAACGGGCCCGGGCAGTTCTTC
CASNGPGQFF
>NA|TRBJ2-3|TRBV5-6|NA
TGTGCCAGCAGCATCGGTGACCGAGATACGCAGTATTTT
CASSIGDRDTQYF
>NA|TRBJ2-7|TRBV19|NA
TGTGCCACCAAGCAGGGGAAGGGGTACGAGCAGTACTTC
CATKQGKGYEQYF
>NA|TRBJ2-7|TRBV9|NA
TGTGCCAGCAGCGTAGCAACAGGCGGACGCCTCTACGAGCAGTACTTC
CASSVATGGRLYEQYF
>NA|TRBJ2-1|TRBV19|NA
TGTGCCAGTAGTATAGATGAGGGGAGCTCCTACAATGAGCAGTTCTTC
CASSIDEGSSYNEQFF